Listed below are T cell receptor beta chains from one sample, sequenced in a study of long-term antiretroviral therapy in people with HIV. Repertoires were generated with immunoSEQ multiplex PCR, while TCRdb's copy carries only in-frame clones and drops some. The sample holds tens of thousands of clones, 70% to 90% seen once. The sample here was unsorted PBMCs, taken 1.1 years after starting antiretroviral therapy. Receptors were obtained from a man aged 18 to 30 with HIV. Each CDR3 is given without its conserved first and last residue. The order of the fields is clone size, J gene, V gene, CDR3 protein. Clone size is stated in some rows and not others, as once, few, many or a class when expanded.

.	TRBJ1-1	TRBV5-4	ASSLEPGQGVEAF
.	TRBJ2-5	TRBV7-2	ASSLLGAGETQY
.	TRBJ2-2	TRBV27	ASSPRRVRGSGELF
.	TRBJ1-2	TRBV19	ASKSLSNYGYT
few	TRBJ1-2	TRBV19	ASTKRQGGNGYT
.	TRBJ2-7	TRBV7-3	ASSLTRGGEQY
.	TRBJ2-7	TRBV27	ASSLSRGWGEQY
.	TRBJ2-7	TRBV5-1	ASSAQVAYEQY
.	TRBJ1-5	TRBV19	ASSQVRDNQPQH
.	TRBJ1-1	TRBV4-1	ASSQDGGGQGTEAF
.	TRBJ2-7	TRBV7-3	ASSQTGTLAPYEQY
.	TRBJ2-3	TRBV2	ASIMVPDTQY
.	TRBJ1-2	TRBV5-8	ASSTSQGANYGYT
.	TRBJ2-2	TRBV6-1	ASILDIDTGELF
.	TRBJ2-5	TRBV20-1	SAEQETQY
.	TRBJ2-7	TRBV28	ASSPLTGPEQY
once	TRBJ1-4	TRBV2	ASSRDGPNEKLF
.	TRBJ2-3	TRBV5-1	ASRSVGPTDTQY
.	TRBJ2-5	TRBV5-1	ASSGTRFGVETQY
.	TRBJ2-1	TRBV7-9	ASSLGLGQGNEQF
medium-sized	TRBJ2-7	TRBV12-5	ASGDSGGAYSYEQY
.	TRBJ2-7	TRBV27	ASSEDVSSYEQY
.	TRBJ1-2	TRBV18	ASSPVEGNGYT
.	TRBJ1-4	TRBV19	ASSNWAPGVNEKLF
.	TRBJ2-5	TRBV4-3	ASSQGGLLAGVETQY
.	TRBJ1-4	TRBV5-1	ASSEQGRGEKLF
.	TRBJ2-4	TRBV5-6	ASRGLAKNIQY
.	TRBJ1-2	TRBV21-1	ASSNRQGTYGYT
.	TRBJ2-1	TRBV25-1	ASSDGGPYNEQF
once	TRBJ1-1	TRBV5-1	ASSLGPQGSGTEAF
.	TRBJ2-7	TRBV10-3	AIRQPESSSYEQY
.	TRBJ1-1	TRBV6-5	ASRARTENTEAF
.	TRBJ2-2	TRBV7-9	ASSLDPSELF
.	TRBJ2-2	TRBV6-1	ASSEETASVAGELF
.	TRBJ2-1	TRBV7-8	ASSLAASGHNEQF
.	TRBJ2-7	TRBV5-4	ASSLNRAGEQY
.	TRBJ2-7	TRBV11-2	ASSLGPSYEQY
once	TRBJ2-7	TRBV6-6	ASSSELSPEQY
.	TRBJ1-4	TRBV14	ASSQEGGVRRKLF
.	TRBJ2-2	TRBV9	ASSVGGRGLDGELF
.	TRBJ2-7	TRBV2	ASSGGDNYEQY
once	TRBJ1-2	TRBV27	ASSFEGVSGYT
.	TRBJ2-2	TRBV4-1	ASRGVPNTGELF
.	TRBJ2-5	TRBV15	ATSRGGTGAQETQY
.	TRBJ1-3	TRBV30	AWSVFGNTIY
once	TRBJ2-5	TRBV5-1	ASSLEDSQEETQY
.	TRBJ2-5	TRBV5-6	ASSFQETQY
.	TRBJ1-1	TRBV19	ASSIGSTEAF
.	TRBJ1-6	TRBV4-2	ASSQVSGQGGSPLH
.	TRBJ1-1	TRBV7-2	ASSLYLGRAEAF
.	TRBJ1-1	TRBV11-2	ASSPTPGQAHTEAF
once	TRBJ2-7	TRBV5-1	ASSLATGGSYEQY
.	TRBJ2-1	TRBV7-9	ASSFLRDRGPGEQF
.	TRBJ2-7	TRBV4-3	ASSLPRDSYYEQY
.	TRBJ1-1	TRBV5-1	ASSFTRVNTEAF
few	TRBJ2-7	TRBV9	ASSAGADSYEQY
.	TRBJ2-5	TRBV2	ASRTGTSGETQY
.	TRBJ2-1	TRBV5-1	ASSLEAGSYNEQF
.	TRBJ1-4	TRBV5-1	ASSRQGGGVNNEKLF
.	TRBJ2-3	TRBV5-1	ASSLSRGATDTQY